Shown below are 30 T cell receptor beta chains from a single sample sequenced in a study of early T cells in non-severe SARS-CoV-2 infection. TCRdb re-called the 5' RACE reads with MiXCR, one entry per CDR3 protein. The table lists tens of thousands of distinct CDR3 sequences, about 8.9% of them singletons. The specimen sequenced was whole blood. The receptor source for this set is an adult who was a healthcare worker with PCR-confirmed SARS-CoV-2 infection or an uninfected control (not recorded which).

This chain uses TRBV7-6 with TRBJ2-7; a weak D match, TRBD1 (5 bases). CDR1 and CDR2 (germline): SGHVS, FNYEAQ. The CDR3 covers 14 residues. V was clipped by 5 bases and J by 3 bases, with 14 bases between them. The CDR3 DNA reads as TGTGCCAGCAGCCGTAGCCAGGACAACTACGAGCAGTACTTC. Residues: CASSRSQDNYEQYF.

The V call is TRBV27, the J call TRBJ2-1; 10 bases line up with TRBD2. CDR3 length equals 16 residues. Germline V lookup: CDR1 MNHEY, CDR2 SMNVEV (reference sequence). Trimming cost V 2 bases and J 4 bases; bases outside gene matches: 5. This CDR3 is CASSLPSGRSYNEQFF. In nucleotides, the CDR3 is TGTGCCAGCAGTTTACCTAGCGGGAGATCATACAATGAGCAGTTCTTC.

The chain recombines TRBV4-2 with TRBJ2-5; 9 bases are a match to TRBD2. This CDR3 region has 16 residues. Unmatched junction bases numbered 8, after V lost 2 bases and J lost 4 bases. Germline CDR1 and CDR2: LGHNA and YNFKEQ. Here the CDR3 reads CASSQPAGGLRETQYF. CDR3 coding DNA: TGTGCCAGCAGCCAACCCGCGGGAGGGTTAAGAGAGACCCAGTACTTC.

This clonotype was seen repeatedly, ten times or more. The chain has TRBV5-1 and TRBJ2-2; D may be TRBD2 (7 bases). The V end lost 0 bases, the J end lost 6 bases, and 15 bases lay between the germline ends. Germline V lookup: CDR1 SGHRS, CDR2 YFSETQ. This CDR3 is 16 amino acids long. CDR3 coding DNA: TGCGCCAGCAGCTTGGCCGGGGGGCGGATGTCCGGGGAGCTGTTTTTT. Translating it yields CASSLAGGRMSGELFF.

This clonotype has a handful of counts. The chain uses TRBV20-1 and TRBJ1-5; D is uncertain. The CDR3 extends over 12 amino acids. The germline V and J ends were trimmed by 3 bases and 4 bases, with 7 bases remaining between them. CDR1 and CDR2 from the germline V gene are DFQATT and SNEGSKA (reference sequence). The CDR3: CSASRGNQPQHF. CDR3 DNA sequence: TGCAGTGCTAGTAGAGGGAATCAGCCCCAGCATTTT.

This clonotype was picked up a small number of times. The chain couples TRBV28 to TRBJ2-7; D unresolved. The germline V gene encodes CDR1 MDHEN and CDR2 SYDVKM. The germline V and J ends were trimmed by 6 bases and 2 bases, with 5 bases remaining between them. The CDR3 totals 11 residues. Written as DNA, the CDR3 is TGTGCCAGCAGCACAGCCTACGAGCAGTACTTC. Protein: CASSTAYEQYF.

V gene TRBV6-1 combines with J gene TRBJ2-3; TRBD2 might be the D (6 bases). Deletions cut 3 bases from V and 0 bases from J, with 16 bases between. The CDR3 spans 17 residues. Germline-derived CDR1 and CDR2 are MNHNS and SASEGT. Here the CDR3 reads CASSESGVLSSTDTQYF. The CDR3 DNA sequence: TGTGCCAGCAGTGAGTCGGGAGTTCTTTCTAGCACAGATACGCAGTATTTT.

This clonotype has a count of ten or more. The chain recombines TRBV25-1 with TRBJ1-4; D is uncertain. V was clipped by 6 bases and J by 0 bases, with 14 bases between them. This CDR3 region has 16 residues. Germline-derived CDR1 and CDR2 are MGHDK and SYGVNS. CDR3 protein: CASSQIGTATNEKLFF. The CDR3 bases are TGTGCCAGCAGCCAAATCGGAACCGCAACTAATGAAAAACTGTTTTTT.

This clonotype has just a few counts. The chain combines TRBV5-5 with TRBJ2-7; 10 bases agree with TRBD1. The ends lost 3 bases at V and 4 bases at J; junction bases unmatched: 7. There are 15 residues in the CDR3. Germline V CDR1 and CDR2: SGHKS, YYEKEE (reference sequence). Here the CDR3 DNA reads TGTGCCAGCAGCTGGGGACAGGGGATAATTTACGAGCAGTACTTC. This codes for CASSWGQGIIYEQYF.

J is TRBJ2-1 and V is TRBV11-2; D is ambiguous. V was trimmed by 0 bases and J by 5 bases, leaving 8 bases between them. The CDR3 covers 14 residues. The germline gives CDR1 SGHAT, CDR2 FQNNGV. The CDR3 loop is CASSLDDWNNEQFF. DNA for the CDR3: TGTGCCAGCAGCTTAGATGACTGGAACAATGAGCAGTTCTTC. Full variable domain (missing parts from reference TRBV11-2 and TRBJ2-1): EAGVAQSPRYKIIEKRQSVAFWCNPISGHATLYWYQQILGQGPKLLIQFQNNGVVDDSQLPKDRFSAERLKGVDSTLKIQPAKLEDSAVYLCASSLDDWNNEQFFGPGTRLTVL.

This rearrangement joins TRBV28 to TRBJ2-2, with D unresolved. Germline values: CDR1 MDHEN, CDR2 SYDVKM. V dropped 8 bases and J dropped 6 bases, with 13 bases sitting between them. The CDR3 contains 13 residues. The CDR3 protein is CASRNWPAGELFF. For the CDR3, the DNA is TGTGCCAGCCGGAACTGGCCGGCCGGGGAGCTGTTTTTT.

This clonotype was seen repeatedly, ten times or more. This chain connects TRBV10-2 to TRBJ1-1, with TRBD1 matching 7 bases. The CDR3 spans 16 residues. The germline V gene has CDR1 WSHSY and CDR2 SAAADI. V was clipped by 6 bases and J by 1 base; unmatched bases: 11. CDR3 nucleotide sequence: TGCGCCAGCAGAGACCAGTACAGGGGAACGAACACTGAAGCTTTCTTT. This encodes CASRDQYRGTNTEAFF.

The genes are TRBV5-4 and TRBJ2-1; 10 bases line up with TRBD1. This CDR3 has 15 residues. Germline-derived CDR1 and CDR2 are SGHNT and YYREEE (reference sequence). V shed 1 base and J 7 bases; nucleotides not matched to a gene: 5. CDR3 sequence reads: CASSLWTGGRNEQFF. DNA for the CDR3: TGTGCCAGCAGCTTGTGGACAGGGGGTCGTAATGAGCAGTTCTTC.

This chain links TRBV7-9 with TRBJ2-7; 7 bases align to TRBD1. Losses at the gene ends were 3 bases for V and 3 bases for J; bases not matched to a gene: 8. The CDR3 consists of 15 residues. CDR1 and CDR2 (germline): SEHNR, FQNEAQ (reference sequence). The chain's CDR3 is CASSFPTGTDYEQYF. CDR3 DNA sequence: TGTGCCAGCAGCTTCCCTACCGGGACAGACTACGAGCAGTACTTC.

To note about this clonotype: One end of the junction fails to match germline, which may point to a read error. This sequence joins TRBV7-2 and TRBJ2-1; TRBD2 agrees at 12 bases. This CDR3 has 11 amino acids. Germline loops: CDR1 SGHTA, CDR2 FQGNSA. CDR3 bases: TGTGCCAGCAGCCTAGCGGGAGGGAGGTTCTTC. Residues: CASSLAGGRFF.

Ten or more counts support this clonotype. This CDR3 is CSAPHMGANKPNEQFF. As DNA, the CDR3 is TGCAGTGCCCCTCATATGGGGGCAAATAAACCGAATGAGCAGTTCTTC. The chain employs TRBV20-1 and TRBJ2-1; possibly TRBD1 for D (6 bases). V was cut by 6 bases and J by 7 bases, with 25 bases left in between. CDR3 length equals 16 residues. Germline V lookup: CDR1 DFQATT, CDR2 SNEGSKA (reference sequence).

The chain couples TRBV7-2 to TRBJ1-5; 7 nucleotides align to TRBD1. Trimming removed 5 bases from V and 6 bases from J; junction bases left unmatched: 4. The germline gives CDR1 SGHTA, CDR2 FQGNSA. The CDR3 is 13 amino acids. Here the CDR3 DNA reads TGTGCCAGCAGCCCCGGACAGGCTCAGCCCCAGCATTTT. Translating gives CASSPGQAQPQHF.

There are many counts of this clonotype. J is TRBJ2-5 and V is TRBV7-8; D is undetermined. CDR1 and CDR2 from the germline V gene are SGHVS and FQNEAQ. The CDR3 totals 15 residues. V lost 4 bases and J 3 bases, leaving 15 bases between the germline ends. CDR3 DNA: TGTGCCAGCAGCTCTACGACGCTCCCCGAAGAGACCCAGTACTTC. Translation gives CASSSTTLPEETQYF.

This clonotype has at least ten counts. V is TRBV29-1 and J is TRBJ2-7, with no clear D. Germline-derived CDR1 and CDR2 are SQVTM and ANQGSEA. This CDR3 contains 14 residues. The V end lost 4 bases, the J end lost 2 bases, and 15 bases lay between the germline ends. CDR3: CSVVFGPQPYEQYF. In nucleotides, the CDR3 is TGCAGCGTTGTTTTCGGGCCGCAGCCCTACGAGCAGTACTTC.

This clonotype was seen ten or more times. This chain links TRBV6-2 or TRBV6-3 with TRBJ2-2, with 7 bases matching TRBD2. Germline trimming cut 2 bases from V and 4 bases from J; bases unmatched to any gene: 7. The CDR3 is 16 residues long. Germline V gene sequence: CDR1 MNHEY, CDR2 SVGEGT. CDR3 loop: CASSYTGGSRTGELFF. The CDR3 bases are TGTGCCAGCAGTTACACCGGCGGGAGTCGCACCGGGGAGCTGTTTTTT.

The CDR3 here is CASSGGGPGDTQYF. CDR3 sequence (DNA): TGTGCCAGCAGTGGGGGAGGGCCGGGAGATACGCAGTATTTT. This rearrangement joins TRBV28 to TRBJ2-3, with 7 nucleotides matching TRBD2. V lost 5 bases and J lost 5; bases outside the gene matches: 7. The germline CDR1 and CDR2 sequences are MDHEN and SYDVKM. The CDR3 is 14 amino acids.

As DNA, the CDR3 is TGTGCCAGTAGTCTCTGGGGACTAGCGGGGTACAATGAGCAGTTCTTC. This sequence encodes CASSLWGLAGYNEQFF. V gene TRBV19 combines with J gene TRBJ2-1; 13 bases agree with TRBD2. This CDR3 is built from 16 residues. Germline assignment: CDR1 LNHDA and CDR2 SQIVND (reference sequence). Trimming took 5 bases from V and 4 from J; bases not matched to a gene: 5.

This clonotype was counted at least ten times. V and J are TRBV6-5 and TRBJ2-1; D is possibly TRBD2 (6 bases). Germline V gene lookup returns CDR1 MNHEY and CDR2 SVGAGI. The length of the CDR3 is 13 residues. The ends were cut back, 3 bases at V and 8 bases at J, with 11 bases in the middle. The CDR3 protein is CASSYRDLYEQFF. Here the CDR3 DNA reads TGTGCCAGCAGTTATCGGGACTTGTATGAGCAGTTCTTC.

Many counts were recorded for this clonotype. This chain connects TRBV6-2 or TRBV6-3 to TRBJ2-5; perhaps TRBD1 as D (6 bases). This CDR3 comprises 17 residues. Germline V gene sequence: CDR1 MNHEY, CDR2 SVGEGT. V was trimmed by 7 bases and J by 1 base, leaving 22 bases between them. The CDR3 protein is CASTRLRDTLFQETQYF. CDR3 nucleotide sequence: TGTGCCAGCACCCGCCTCCGGGACACGCTATTCCAAGAGACCCAGTACTTC.

This clonotype was seen many times. The V call is TRBV5-1, the J call TRBJ2-1; TRBD2 agrees at 11 bases. V lost 5 bases to trimming and J lost 0 bases; unmatched junction nucleotides: 7. Germline V gives CDR1 SGHRS, CDR2 YFSETQ. This CDR3 region has 17 residues. In DNA form, the CDR3 reads TGCGCCAGCAGGCCTGGGACTAGCGGAAGCTCCTACAATGAGCAGTTCTTC. It yields the protein CASRPGTSGSSYNEQFF.

By frequency in the sample, this clonotype is medium-sized. V and J are TRBV30 and TRBJ2-3; 7 bases are a match to TRBD2. Per germline, CDR1 GTSNPN and CDR2 SVGIG (reference sequence). The CDR3 totals 15 residues. J gave up 0 bases and V 0 bases, and 3 bases lay outside the gene matches. The CDR3 reads CAWSVVGRSTDTQYF. CDR3 coding DNA: TGTGCCTGGAGTGTAGTCGGGAGGAGCACAGATACGCAGTATTTT.

This clonotype was found many times. V and J are TRBV3-1 and TRBJ1-5; D not resolved. Per germline, CDR1 LGHDT and CDR2 YNNKEL (reference sequence). The germline V and J ends were trimmed by 2 bases and 5 bases, with 4 bases remaining between them. The CDR3 spans 12 residues. CDR3 in amino acids: CASSQSDQPQHF. The CDR3 DNA reads as TGTGCCAGCAGCCAAAGTGATCAGCCCCAGCATTTT.

This clonotype has ten or more counts. The chain has TRBV7-2 and TRBJ2-3; 16 bases are shared with TRBD2. V dropped 4 bases and J dropped 5; count of bases not matched to a gene: 6. Germline V CDR1 and CDR2: SGHTA, FQGNSA. This CDR3 is 17 amino acids long. In DNA, the CDR3 is TGTGCCAGCAGCTCTGGGACTAGCGGGAGGGAAATAGATACGCAGTATTTT. It yields the protein CASSSGTSGREIDTQYF. The whole variable domain, remainder taken from reference TRBV7-2 and TRBJ2-3, is GAGVSQSPSNKVTEKGKDVELRCDPISGHTALYWYRQSLGQGLEFLIYFQGNSAPDKSGLPSDRFSAERTGGSVSTLTIQRTQQEDSAVYLCASSSGTSGREIDTQYFGPGTRLTVL.

Ten or more counts support this clonotype. The V call is TRBV28, the J call TRBJ2-5; a weak D match, TRBD2 (6 bases). The CDR3 consists of 14 residues. Germline CDR1 MDHEN, CDR2 SYDVKM. Between the trimmed V and J ends, which lost 3 bases and 2 bases, there was a span of 10 bases. CDR3 residues: CASSFRDLQETQYF. CDR3 sequence (DNA): TGTGCCAGCAGTTTTCGGGACTTGCAAGAGACCCAGTACTTC.

The V and J genes are TRBV4-1 and TRBJ2-7; 9 nucleotides line up with TRBD2. Unmatched junction bases numbered 6, after V lost 0 bases and J lost 3 bases. Germline lookup yields CDR1 MGHRA and CDR2 YSYEKL. This CDR3 is 16 amino acids long. The CDR3 loop is CASSQDSTSGYYEQYF. In nucleotides, the CDR3 is TGCGCCAGCAGCCAAGATTCTACTAGCGGGTACTACGAGCAGTACTTC.